The sequence of this T cell receptor beta chain was determined in a study of shared clonotypes between healthy human individuals. Study background: A couple of women and a few men aged 18 to 49 made up the donors.

Investigators spread the genomic DNA of each subset evenly over several immunoSEQ plates. DNA at approximately 200 ng, about 30,000 T cell genomes, went into sorted-subset replicate PCRs. Only in-frame clones appear in the TCRdb table, and some are missing; sequencing was by immunoSEQ multiplex PCR. The table has about 2.4 million clones, roughly 93% seen once. Broader study findings: Rarefaction showed that sequencing of sorted subsets was incomplete (despite large depth).

CDR1 and CDR2 from the germline V gene are SGHVS and FQNEAQ. The J segment lost 1 base and the V segment lost 4 bases, leaving 2 bases of the junction unmatched. The CDR3 extends over 15 amino acids. This clone was picked up one time. The antigen is undetermined. The V call is TRBV7-8, the J call TRBJ2-1; 9 bases are shared with TRBD1. The sample was naive CD4+ T cells from PBMCs. Subset noted: CD45RA+ positively selected. The receptor comes from a man younger than 30 in good health. Some clones in this sample may be carry-over from other donors' samples. As DNA, the CDR3 is TGTGCCAGCAGCTACGACAGGGGGTCCTACAATGAGCAGTTCTTC. Its translation: CASSYDRGSYNEQFF.